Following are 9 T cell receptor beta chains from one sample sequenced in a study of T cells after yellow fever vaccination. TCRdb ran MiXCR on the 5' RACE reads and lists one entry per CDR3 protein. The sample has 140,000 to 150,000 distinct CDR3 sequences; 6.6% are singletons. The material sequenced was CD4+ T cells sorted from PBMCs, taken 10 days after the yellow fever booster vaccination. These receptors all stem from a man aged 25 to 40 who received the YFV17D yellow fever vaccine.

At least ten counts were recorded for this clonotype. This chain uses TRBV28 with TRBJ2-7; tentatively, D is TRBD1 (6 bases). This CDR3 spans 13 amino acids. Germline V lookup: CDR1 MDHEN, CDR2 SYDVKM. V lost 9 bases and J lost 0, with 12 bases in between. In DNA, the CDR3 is TGTGCCAGTTGGACAGACCACTCCTACGAGCAGTACTTC. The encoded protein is CASWTDHSYEQYF.

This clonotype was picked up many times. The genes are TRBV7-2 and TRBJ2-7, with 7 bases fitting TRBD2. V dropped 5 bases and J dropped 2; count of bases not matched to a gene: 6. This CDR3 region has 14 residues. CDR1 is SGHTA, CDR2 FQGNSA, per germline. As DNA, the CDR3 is TGTGCCAGCAGCCGAGGGAGGGAAACCTACGAGCAGTACTTC. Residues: CASSRGRETYEQYF. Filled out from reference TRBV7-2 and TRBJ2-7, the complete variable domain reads GAGVSQSPSNKVTEKGKDVELRCDPISGHTALYWYRQSLGQGLEFLIYFQGNSAPDKSGLPSDRFSAERTGGSVSTLTIQRTQQEDSAVYLCASSRGRETYEQYFGPGTRLTVT.

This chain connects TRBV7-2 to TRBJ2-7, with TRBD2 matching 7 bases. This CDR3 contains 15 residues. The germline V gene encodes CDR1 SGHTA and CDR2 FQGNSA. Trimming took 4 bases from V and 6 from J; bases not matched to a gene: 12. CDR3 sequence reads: CASSSGRGVWGEQYF. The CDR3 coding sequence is TGTGCCAGCAGCTCTGGACGGGGGGTTTGGGGCGAGCAGTACTTC.

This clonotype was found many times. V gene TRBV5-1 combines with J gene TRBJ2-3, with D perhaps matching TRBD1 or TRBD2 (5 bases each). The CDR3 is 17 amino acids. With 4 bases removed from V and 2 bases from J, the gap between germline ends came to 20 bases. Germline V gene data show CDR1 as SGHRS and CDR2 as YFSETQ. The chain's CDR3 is CASSPAVVGVYTDTQYF. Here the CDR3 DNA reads TGCGCCAGCAGCCCGGCCGTGGTGGGGGTGTACACAGATACGCAGTATTTT.

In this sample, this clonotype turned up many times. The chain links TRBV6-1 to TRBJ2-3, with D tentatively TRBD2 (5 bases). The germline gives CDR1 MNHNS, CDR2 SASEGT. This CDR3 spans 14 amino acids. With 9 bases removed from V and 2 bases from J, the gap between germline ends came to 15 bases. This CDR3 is CASRERAPTDTQYF. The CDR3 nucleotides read TGTGCCAGTCGCGAGAGGGCCCCCACAGATACGCAGTATTTT.

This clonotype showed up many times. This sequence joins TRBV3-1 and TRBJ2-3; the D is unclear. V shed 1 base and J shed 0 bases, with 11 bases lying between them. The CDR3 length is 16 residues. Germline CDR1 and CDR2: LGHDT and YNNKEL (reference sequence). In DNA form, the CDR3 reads TGTGCCAGCAGCCAAGTTGCGGCAGGTAGCACAGATACGCAGTATTTT. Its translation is CASSQVAAGSTDTQYF.

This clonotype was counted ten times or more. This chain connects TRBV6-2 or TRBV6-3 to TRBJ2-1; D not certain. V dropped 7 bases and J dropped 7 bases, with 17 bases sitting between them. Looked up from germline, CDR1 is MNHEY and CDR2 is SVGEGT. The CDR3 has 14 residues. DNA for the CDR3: TGTGCCAGCATGGACGCATCCCCCCCTAATGAGCAGTTCTTC. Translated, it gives CASMDASPPNEQFF.

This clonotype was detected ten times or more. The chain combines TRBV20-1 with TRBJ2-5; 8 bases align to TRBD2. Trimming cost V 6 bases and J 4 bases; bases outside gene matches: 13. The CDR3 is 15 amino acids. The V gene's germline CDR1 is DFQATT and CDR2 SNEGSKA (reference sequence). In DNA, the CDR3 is TGCAGTGCCCCCAATGCGGGAGGAAAGGGAGAGACCCAGTACTTC. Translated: CSAPNAGGKGETQYF.

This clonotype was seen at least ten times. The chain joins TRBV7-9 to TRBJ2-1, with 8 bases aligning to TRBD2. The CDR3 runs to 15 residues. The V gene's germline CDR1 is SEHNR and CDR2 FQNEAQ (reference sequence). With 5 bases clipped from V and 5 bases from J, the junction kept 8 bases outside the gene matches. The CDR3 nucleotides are TGTGCCAGCAGCCCGAGACTAGCGAGAGACAATGAGCAGTTCTTC. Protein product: CASSPRLARDNEQFF.